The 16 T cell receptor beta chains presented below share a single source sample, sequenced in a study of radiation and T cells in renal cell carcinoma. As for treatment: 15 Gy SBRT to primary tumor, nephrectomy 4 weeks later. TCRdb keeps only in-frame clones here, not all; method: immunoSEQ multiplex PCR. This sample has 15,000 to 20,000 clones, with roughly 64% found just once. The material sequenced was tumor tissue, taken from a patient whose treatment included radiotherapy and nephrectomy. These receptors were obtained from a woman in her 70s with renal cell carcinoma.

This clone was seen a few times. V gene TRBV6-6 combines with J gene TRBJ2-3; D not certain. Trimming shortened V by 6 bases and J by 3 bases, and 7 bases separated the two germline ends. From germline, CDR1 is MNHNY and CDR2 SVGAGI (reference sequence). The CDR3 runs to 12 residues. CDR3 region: CASRTATDTQYF. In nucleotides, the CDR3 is TGTGCCAGCAGGACCGCGACAGATACGCAGTATTTT.

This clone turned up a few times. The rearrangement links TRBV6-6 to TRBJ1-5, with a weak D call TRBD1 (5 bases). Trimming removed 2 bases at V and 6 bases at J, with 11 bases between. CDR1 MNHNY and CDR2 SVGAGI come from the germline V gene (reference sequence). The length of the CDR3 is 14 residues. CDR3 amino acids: CASSYGQGGQPQHF. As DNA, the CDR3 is TGTGCCAGCAGTTACGGGCAGGGTGGTCAGCCCCAGCATTTT.

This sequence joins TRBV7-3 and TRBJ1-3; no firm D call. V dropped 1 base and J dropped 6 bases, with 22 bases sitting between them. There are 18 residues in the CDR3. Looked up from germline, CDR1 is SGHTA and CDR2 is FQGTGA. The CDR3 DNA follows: TGTGCCAGCAGCTTAAAGTGTGTCGGCAGACTAAACGTAAACACCATATATTTT. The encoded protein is CASSLKCVGRLNVNTIYF.

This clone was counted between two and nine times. CDR3 residues: CASSLGTSGRGVREQYF. CDR3 bases: TGTGCCAGCAGCCTTGGGACTAGCGGGAGAGGGGTTCGCGAGCAGTACTTC. This rearrangement joins TRBV5-8 to TRBJ2-7, with TRBD2 matching 14 bases. CDR1 SGHTS and CDR2 YDEGEE come from the germline V gene. After removal of 4 bases from V and 6 bases from J, the junction contained 12 bases not matched to a gene. This CDR3 has 17 residues.

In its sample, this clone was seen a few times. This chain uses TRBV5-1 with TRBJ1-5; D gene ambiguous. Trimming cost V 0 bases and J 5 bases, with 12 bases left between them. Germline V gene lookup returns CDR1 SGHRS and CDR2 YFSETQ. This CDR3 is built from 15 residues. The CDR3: CASSLDGRRDQPQHF. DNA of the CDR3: TGCGCCAGCAGCTTGGACGGACGGCGGGATCAGCCCCAGCATTTT.

For the CDR3, the DNA is TGTGCCAGCAGTCAAAACTATCCCGGTGGGGATGAGCAGTTCTTC. It yields the protein CASSQNYPGGDEQFF. The chain has TRBV2 and TRBJ2-1; unclear D gene. V gave up 5 bases and J gave up 8 bases, with 19 bases separating them. The CDR3 totals 15 residues. Germline V lookup: CDR1 SNHLY, CDR2 FYNNEI.

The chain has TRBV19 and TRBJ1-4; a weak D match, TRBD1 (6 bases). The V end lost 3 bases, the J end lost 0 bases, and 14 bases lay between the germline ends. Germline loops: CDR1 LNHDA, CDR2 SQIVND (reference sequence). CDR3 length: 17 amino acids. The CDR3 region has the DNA TGTGCCAGTAGTATTGATACAGGGCTGGCAACTAATGAAAAACTGTTTTTT. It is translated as CASSIDTGLATNEKLFF.

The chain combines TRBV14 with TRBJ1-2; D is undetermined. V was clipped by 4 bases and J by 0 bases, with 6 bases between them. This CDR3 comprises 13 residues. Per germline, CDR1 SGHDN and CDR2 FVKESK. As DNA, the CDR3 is TGTGCCAGCAGCCTTTTGTCTAACTATGGCTACACCTTC. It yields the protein CASSLLSNYGYTF.

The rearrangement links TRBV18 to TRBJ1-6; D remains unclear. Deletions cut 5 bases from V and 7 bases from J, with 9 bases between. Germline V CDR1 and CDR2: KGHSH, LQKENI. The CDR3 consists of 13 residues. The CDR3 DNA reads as TGTGCCAGCTCATTCGATTTAAATTCACCCCTCCACTTT. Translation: CASSFDLNSPLHF.

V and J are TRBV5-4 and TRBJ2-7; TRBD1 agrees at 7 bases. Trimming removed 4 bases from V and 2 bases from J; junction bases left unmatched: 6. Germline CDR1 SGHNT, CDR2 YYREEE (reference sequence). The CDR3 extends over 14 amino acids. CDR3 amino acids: CASSPRQGAYEQYF. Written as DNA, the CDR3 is TGTGCCAGCAGCCCGAGACAGGGAGCCTACGAGCAGTACTTC.

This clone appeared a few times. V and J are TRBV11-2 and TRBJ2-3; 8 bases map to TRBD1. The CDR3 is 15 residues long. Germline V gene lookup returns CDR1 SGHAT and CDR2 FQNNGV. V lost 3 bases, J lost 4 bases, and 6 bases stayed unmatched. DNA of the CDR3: TGTGCCAGCAGCTTCCCGGGACAGGTTCCAGATACGCAGTATTTT. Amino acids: CASSFPGQVPDTQYF.

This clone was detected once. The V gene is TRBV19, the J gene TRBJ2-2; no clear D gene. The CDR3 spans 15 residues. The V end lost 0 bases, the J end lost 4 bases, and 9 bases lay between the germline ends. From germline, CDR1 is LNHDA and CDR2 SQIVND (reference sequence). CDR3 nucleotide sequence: TGTGCCAGTAGTATAGACGACGGACCCACCGGGGAGCTGTTTTTT. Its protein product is CASSIDDGPTGELFF.

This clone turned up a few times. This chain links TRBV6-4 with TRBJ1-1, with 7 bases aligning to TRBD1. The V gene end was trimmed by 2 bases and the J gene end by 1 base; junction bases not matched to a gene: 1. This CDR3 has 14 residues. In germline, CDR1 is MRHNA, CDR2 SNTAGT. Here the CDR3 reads CASSDGTENTEAFF. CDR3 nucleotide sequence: TGTGCCAGCAGTGACGGGACAGAGAACACTGAAGCTTTCTTT.

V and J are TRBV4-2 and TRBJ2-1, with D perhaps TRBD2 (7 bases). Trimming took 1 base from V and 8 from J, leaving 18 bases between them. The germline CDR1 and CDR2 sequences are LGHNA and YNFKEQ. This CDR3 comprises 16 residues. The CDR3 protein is CASSQGGRGAGDEQFF. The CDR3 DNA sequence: TGTGCCAGCAGCCAAGGGGGCCGGGGGGCCGGGGATGAGCAGTTCTTC.

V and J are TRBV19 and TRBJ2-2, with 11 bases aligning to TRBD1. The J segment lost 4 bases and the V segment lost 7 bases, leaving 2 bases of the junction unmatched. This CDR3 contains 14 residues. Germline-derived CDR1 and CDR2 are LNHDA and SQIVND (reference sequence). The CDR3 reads CASTGTGGTGELFF. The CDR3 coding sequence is TGTGCCAGTACTGGGACAGGGGGCACCGGGGAGCTGTTTTTT.

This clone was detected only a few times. This CDR3 is CASNGGYTGELFF. DNA for the CDR3: TGTGCCAGTAATGGGGGGTACACCGGGGAGCTGTTTTTT. The genes are TRBV19 and TRBJ2-2, with D possibly TRBD2 on 6 matching bases. Germline CDR1 LNHDA, CDR2 SQIVND (reference sequence). The CDR3 is 13 amino acids. V was trimmed by 7 bases and J by 3 bases, leaving 9 bases between them.